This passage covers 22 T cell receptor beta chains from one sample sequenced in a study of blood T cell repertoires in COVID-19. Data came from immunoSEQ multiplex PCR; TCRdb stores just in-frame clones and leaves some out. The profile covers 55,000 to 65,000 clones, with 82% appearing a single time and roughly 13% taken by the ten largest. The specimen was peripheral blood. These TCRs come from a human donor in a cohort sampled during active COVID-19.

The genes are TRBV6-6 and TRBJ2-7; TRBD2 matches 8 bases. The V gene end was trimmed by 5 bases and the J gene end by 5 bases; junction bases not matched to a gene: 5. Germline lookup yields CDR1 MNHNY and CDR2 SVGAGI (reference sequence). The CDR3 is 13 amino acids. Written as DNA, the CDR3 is TGTGCCAGCAGTAGCGGGGGTCGCAACGAGCAGTACTTC. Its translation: CASSSGGRNEQYF.

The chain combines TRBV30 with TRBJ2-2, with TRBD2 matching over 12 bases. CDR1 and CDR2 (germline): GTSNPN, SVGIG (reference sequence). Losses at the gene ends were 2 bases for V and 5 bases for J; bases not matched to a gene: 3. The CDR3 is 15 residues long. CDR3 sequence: CAWSSTSGGTGELFF. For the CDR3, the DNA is TGTGCCTGGAGTTCAACTAGCGGGGGGACCGGGGAGCTGTTTTTT.

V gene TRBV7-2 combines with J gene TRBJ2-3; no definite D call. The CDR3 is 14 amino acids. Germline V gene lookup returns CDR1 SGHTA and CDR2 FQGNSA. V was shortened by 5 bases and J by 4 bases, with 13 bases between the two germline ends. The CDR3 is CASSPSRISDTQYF. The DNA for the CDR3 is TGTGCCAGCAGCCCTAGTAGAATATCAGATACGCAGTATTTT.

The CDR3 reads CASSWSPGGAGELFF. CDR3 sequence (DNA): TGCGCCAGCAGCTGGAGCCCGGGGGGGGCCGGGGAGCTGTTTTTT. This chain uses TRBV5-1 with TRBJ2-2, with 8 nucleotides matching TRBD2. The CDR3 runs to 15 residues. J lost 6 bases, V lost 3 bases, and 7 bases had no gene match. Germline-derived CDR1 and CDR2 are SGHRS and YFSETQ.

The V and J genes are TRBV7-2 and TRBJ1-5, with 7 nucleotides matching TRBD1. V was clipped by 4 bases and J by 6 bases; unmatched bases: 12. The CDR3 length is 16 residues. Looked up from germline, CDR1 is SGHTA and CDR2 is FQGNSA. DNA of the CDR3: TGTGCCAGCAGCTCCAAGGACAGGTTTGGGGGTCAGCCCCAGCATTTT. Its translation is CASSSKDRFGGQPQHF.

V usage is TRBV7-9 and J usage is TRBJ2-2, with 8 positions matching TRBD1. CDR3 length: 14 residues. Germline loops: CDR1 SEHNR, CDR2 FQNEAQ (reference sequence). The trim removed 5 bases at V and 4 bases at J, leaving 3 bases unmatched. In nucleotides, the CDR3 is TGTGCCAGCAGCCCTACAGGGGGCACCGGGGAGCTGTTTTTT. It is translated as CASSPTGGTGELFF.

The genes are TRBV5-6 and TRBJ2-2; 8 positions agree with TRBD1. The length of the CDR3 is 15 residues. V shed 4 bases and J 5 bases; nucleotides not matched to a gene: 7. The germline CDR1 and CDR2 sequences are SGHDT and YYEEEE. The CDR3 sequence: CASSLDRAWTGELFF. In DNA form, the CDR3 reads TGTGCCAGCAGCCTGGACAGGGCATGGACCGGGGAGCTGTTTTTT. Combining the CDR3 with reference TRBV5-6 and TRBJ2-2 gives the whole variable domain DAGVTQSPTHLIKTRGQQVTLRCSPKSGHDTVSWYQQALGQGPQFIFQYYEEEERQRGNFPDRFSGHQFPNYSSELNVNALLLGDSALYLCASSLDRAWTGELFFGEGSRLTVL.

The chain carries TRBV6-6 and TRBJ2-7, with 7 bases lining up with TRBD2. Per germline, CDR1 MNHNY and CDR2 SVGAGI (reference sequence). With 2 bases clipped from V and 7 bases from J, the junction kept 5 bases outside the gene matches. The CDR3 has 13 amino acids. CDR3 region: CASSYGGVGEQYV. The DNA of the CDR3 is TGTGCCAGCAGTTACGGGGGGGTAGGGGAGCAGTACGTC.

The chain's CDR3 is CASSMAQGGVGEKLFF. The CDR3 nucleotides read TGTGCCAGTAGTATGGCCCAGGGGGGTGTCGGTGAAAAACTGTTTTTT. This chain uses TRBV19 with TRBJ1-4; 7 nucleotides agree with TRBD1. Trimming removed 3 bases from V and 7 bases from J; junction bases left unmatched: 11. This CDR3 region has 16 residues. Germline V gene data show CDR1 as LNHDA and CDR2 as SQIVND (reference sequence).

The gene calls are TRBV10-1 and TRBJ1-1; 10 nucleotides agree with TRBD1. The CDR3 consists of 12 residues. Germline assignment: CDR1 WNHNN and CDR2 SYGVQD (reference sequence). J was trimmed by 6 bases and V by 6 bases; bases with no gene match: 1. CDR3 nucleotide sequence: TGCGCCAGCAGCGGGACAGGGGCTGAAGCTTTCTTT. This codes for CASSGTGAEAFF.

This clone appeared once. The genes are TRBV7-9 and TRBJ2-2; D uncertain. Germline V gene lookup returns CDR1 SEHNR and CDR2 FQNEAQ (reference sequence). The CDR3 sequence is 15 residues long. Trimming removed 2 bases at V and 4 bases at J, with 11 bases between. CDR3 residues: CASSLRTQSTGELFF. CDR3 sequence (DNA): TGTGCCAGCAGCTTACGCACACAGTCCACCGGGGAGCTGTTTTTT.

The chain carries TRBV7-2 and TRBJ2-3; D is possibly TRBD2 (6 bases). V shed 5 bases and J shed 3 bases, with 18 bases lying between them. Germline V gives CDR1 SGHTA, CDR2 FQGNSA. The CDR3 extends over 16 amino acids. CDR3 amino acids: CASSASRKGGTDTQYF. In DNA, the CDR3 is TGTGCCAGCAGCGCCTCTAGAAAAGGAGGGACAGATACGCAGTATTTT.

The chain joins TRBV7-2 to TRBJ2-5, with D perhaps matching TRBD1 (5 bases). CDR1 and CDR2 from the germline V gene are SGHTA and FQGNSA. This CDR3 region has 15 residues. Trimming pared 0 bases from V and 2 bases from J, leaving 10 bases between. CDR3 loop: CASSLAGQGQETQYF. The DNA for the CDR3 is TGTGCCAGCAGCTTAGCCGGGCAGGGACAAGAGACCCAGTACTTC.

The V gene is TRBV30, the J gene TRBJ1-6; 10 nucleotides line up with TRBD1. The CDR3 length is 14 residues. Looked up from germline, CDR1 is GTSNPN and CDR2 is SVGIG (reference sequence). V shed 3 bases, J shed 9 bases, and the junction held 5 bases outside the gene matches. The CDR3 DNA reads TGTGCCTGGAGGGGACAGGGGATTTTTTCACCCCTCCACTTT. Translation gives CAWRGQGIFSPLHF.

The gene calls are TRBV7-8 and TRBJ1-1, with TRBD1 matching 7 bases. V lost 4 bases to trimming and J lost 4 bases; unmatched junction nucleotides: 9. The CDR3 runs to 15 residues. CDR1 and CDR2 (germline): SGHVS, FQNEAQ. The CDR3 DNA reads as TGTGCCAGCAGCTCACGGCAGGGGGATGGCACTGAAGCTTTCTTT. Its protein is CASSSRQGDGTEAFF.

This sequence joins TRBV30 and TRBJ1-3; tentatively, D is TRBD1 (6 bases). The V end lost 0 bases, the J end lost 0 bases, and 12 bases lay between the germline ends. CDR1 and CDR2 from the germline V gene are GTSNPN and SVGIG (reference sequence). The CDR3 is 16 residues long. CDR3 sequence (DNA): TGTGCCTGGAGTGTCAGGGGTGGGAACTCTGGAAACACCATATATTTT. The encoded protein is CAWSVRGGNSGNTIYF.

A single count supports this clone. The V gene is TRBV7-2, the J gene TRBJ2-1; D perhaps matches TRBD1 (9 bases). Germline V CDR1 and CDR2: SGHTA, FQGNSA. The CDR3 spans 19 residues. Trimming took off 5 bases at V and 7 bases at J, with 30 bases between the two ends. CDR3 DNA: TGTGCCAGCAGCCCTACAGGGGGCGGACTAGCTGAGAGTAGGAATGAGCAGTTCTTC. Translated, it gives CASSPTGGGLAESRNEQFF.

Written as DNA, the CDR3 is TGTGCCAGCTCACCACCGAAGTCCCCCGGAGGGGTGAAGCGGCCAGGAAAGAAGGACAATGAGCAGTTCTTC. This encodes CASSPPKSPGGVKRPGKKDNEQFF. The chain carries TRBV18 and TRBJ2-1, with D possibly being TRBD2 (6 bases). Germline V gene lookup returns CDR1 KGHSH and CDR2 LQKENI. The length of the CDR3 is 24 residues. V gave up 0 bases and J gave up 5 bases, with 38 bases separating them.

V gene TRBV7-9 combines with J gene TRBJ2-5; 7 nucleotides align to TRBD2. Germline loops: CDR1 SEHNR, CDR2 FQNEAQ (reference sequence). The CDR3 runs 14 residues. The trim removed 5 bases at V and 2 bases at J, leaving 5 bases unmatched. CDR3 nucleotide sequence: TGTGCCAGCAGCCTCGGGGGAGGGCAAGAGACCCAGTACTTC. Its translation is CASSLGGGQETQYF.

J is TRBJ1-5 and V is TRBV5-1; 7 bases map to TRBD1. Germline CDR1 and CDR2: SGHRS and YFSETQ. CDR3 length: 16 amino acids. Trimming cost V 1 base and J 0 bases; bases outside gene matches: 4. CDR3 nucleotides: TGCGCCAGCAGCTTGACCGGACAGGATAGCAATCAGCCCCAGCATTTT. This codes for CASSLTGQDSNQPQHF.

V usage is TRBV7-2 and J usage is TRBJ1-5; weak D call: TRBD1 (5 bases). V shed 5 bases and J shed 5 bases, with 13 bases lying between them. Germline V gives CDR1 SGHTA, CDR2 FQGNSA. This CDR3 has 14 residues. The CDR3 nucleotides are TGTGCCAGCAGCCCCAGTACCAGGGATCAGCCCCAGCATTTT. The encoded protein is CASSPSTRDQPQHF. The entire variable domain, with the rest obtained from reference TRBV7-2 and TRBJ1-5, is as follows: GAGVSQSPSNKVTEKGKDVELRCDPISGHTALYWYRQSLGQGLEFLIYFQGNSAPDKSGLPSDRFSAERTGGSVSTLTIQRTQQEDSAVYLCASSPSTRDQPQHFGDGTRLSIL.

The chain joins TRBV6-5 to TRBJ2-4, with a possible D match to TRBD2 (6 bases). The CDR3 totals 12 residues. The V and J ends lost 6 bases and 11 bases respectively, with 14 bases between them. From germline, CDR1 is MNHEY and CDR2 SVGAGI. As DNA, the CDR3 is TGTGCCAGCAGGGGCGGGACTTACTTTCAGTACTTC. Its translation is CASRGGTYFQYF.